This T cell receptor beta chain comes out of a study of blood T cells in healthy people across ages. Findings of the study overall: With donor CMV status unknown, expanded clonotype changes were possibly confounded. It was found that TCR beta diversity correlated strongly with the percentage of naive T cells.

Caucasian individuals from Russia who were healthy and aged 6 to 90 acted as donors. As to this clonotype: No antigen is known for it.

Per germline, CDR1 SNHLY and CDR2 FYNNEI. This CDR3 comprises 15 residues. The ends lost 3 bases at V and 2 bases at J; junction bases unmatched: 4. PCR was performed a second time for roughly 6 to 12 cycles using a sample-barcoded 5' primer and a J-beta primer mix. Each cDNA molecule was tagged by a template-switch adaptor that had 12 random nucleotides. TCRdb re-called the 5' RACE reads through MiXCR, storing one row per CDR3 protein. The sample carries a few hundred thousand distinct CDR3 sequences, more than 45% recorded once. Material for sequencing was blood. This sequence joins TRBV2 and TRBJ1-5; 7 bases are a match to TRBD1. The source of this sequence is a man aged 60-69 years in good health. The CDR3 reads CASSEGGTGNQPQHF. The CDR3 DNA follows: TGTGCCAGCAGTGAGGGAGGGACAGGCAATCAGCCCCAGCATTTT.